This T cell receptor (beta chain) was retrieved from a study of immune evolution from preneoplasia to lung adenocarcinoma (dated by TCRdb to about 2021). Broadly, across the study: No AAH lesions showed HLA loss of heterozygosity, compared with around 7% of AIS, over 12% of MIA and approximately 35% of ADC lesions. A total of around 50 patients with pulmonary nodules who underwent surgical resection were included in the overall cohort. POLYSOLVER was used to infer Class I HLA alleles from exome data, while LOHHLA was used to detect allele-specific HLA loss. The sample size depended on which specimens were available, not on a prior power calculation. Resected precursor lesions (AAH, AIS, MIA) and invasive adenocarcinomas were each compared against paired morphologically normal lung tissue. According to the study, about a hundred samples went through TCR sequencing. The immune data were combined with whole exome sequencing and methylation data from the same cohort of nodules. The study used immune gene expression, TCR sequencing and multiplex immunofluorescence to profile the immune contexture of lung adenocarcinoma precursors and invasive adenocarcinoma. The TCR sequencing data were obtained from 51 patients.

Using the immunoSEQ hsTCRbeta Kit, TCR beta CDR3 regions were sequenced from DNA. Processing in the source paper ran as follows. TCR sequencing data were analysed with the ImmunoSEQ Analyzer. T cell clonality was defined as 1 minus Pielou's evenness computed on productive rearrangements. The inverse Simpson index, applied to productive templates, was used to measure T cell diversity. T cell density was TCR beta template counts normalized to usable DNA, estimated by amplifying and sequencing housekeeping genes. Two-sided Kruskal-Wallis tests were used to compare TCR metrics across histologic stages. This is the immuneACCESS table as TCRdb keeps it, with only in-frame sequences that have V and J called. A part of the clones is gone; compared with another copy, unresolved V genes explain less than half, and the rest is unexplained. V, J and clone size are those of that table, while D and trimming were read from the DNA. The sample table holds under 8,000 clones, of which 76% were seen once. About 8% of the sample rests with the top ten.

Between the mid-2010s and the late 2010s, the patients underwent resection in either Japan or China. Histologic diagnosis of each case was confirmed independently by two lung cancer pathologists on H&E slides. To enrich premalignant or tumor cells for nucleic acid extraction, macro-dissection was performed after pathologic assessment. The AllPrep DNA/RNA FFPE Kit was used to isolate DNA from FFPE tissue. From the cysteine through the phenylalanine, the CDR3 covers 16 amino acids. Only the CDR3 part of the read is kept: 48 bases, read in frame from the first base. Per the germline V gene, SGHRS is the CDR1 and YFSETQ is the CDR2. The V end loses 2 bases and the J end loses 0 bases, and a stretch of 14 bases separates them. On this clone: Its antigen is unknown. There are no base qualities to consult, and no much larger clone falls within one base.

Results and caveats for the whole study, not just this receptor: Top T cell clone frequencies were highest in normal lung and appeared to decrease progressively from AAH through AIS, MIA and invasive adenocarcinoma. Clonality was highest in normal lung, while later-stage lesions appeared to show lower clonality but higher T cell density and diversity. Findings were based on association rather than direct causation; larger cohorts with long-term follow-up and longitudinal biopsies were deemed needed. T cell clonality was highest in KRAS-mutant nodules compared with EGFR-mutant or double wild-type lesions. Because all patients were from Japan and China, applicability to Western populations was uncertain.

The TCR comes from a person aged 60 to 85 with lung adenocarcinoma. The chain is assembled from TRBV5-1 and TRBJ1-2, with TRBD1 as a weak D call on 5 bases. The sample comprised FFPE minimally invasive lung adenocarcinoma tissue. The meaning of the sample's cell subset or site label: micro-invasive lung adenocarcinoma (MIA). The CDR3 corresponds to CASSLEPDSSNYGYTF. The nucleotide sequence reads TGCGCCAGCAGCTTAGAACCCGACAGTTCTAACTATGGCTACACCTTC.